One sample yielded the 7 T cell receptor beta chains listed below, sequenced in a study of blood T cell repertoires in COVID-19. Here immunoSEQ multiplex PCR was the method, and the copy in TCRdb shows in-frame clones only, minus some. The sample lists more than 100,000 clones, 88% seen once, with about 2.1% in the top ten. Sequences were obtained from peripheral blood. The receptors were gathered from a man aged 70-80 years with active COVID-19.

The chain joins TRBV4-1 to TRBJ2-1; 12 bases map to TRBD2. Unmatched junction bases numbered 8, after V lost 9 bases and J lost 8 bases. CDR1 is MGHRA, CDR2 YSYEKL, per germline. There are 14 residues in the CDR3. The CDR3 loop is CASKLAGGIDEQFF. As DNA, the CDR3 is TGCGCCAGTAAGCTAGCGGGAGGGATAGATGAGCAGTTCTTC.

This sequence joins TRBV28 and TRBJ2-3, with 7 bases aligning to TRBD2. With V trimmed by 4 bases and J by 2 bases, 3 bases remained unmatched. Germline V lookup: CDR1 MDHEN, CDR2 SYDVKM. The CDR3 has 14 residues. The CDR3 DNA reads TGTGCCAGCAGTTCAGCGGGAATCACAGATACGCAGTATTTT. Protein product: CASSSAGITDTQYF.

This clone was counted a single time. This sequence joins TRBV10-2 and TRBJ2-5; 14 bases line up with TRBD2. The CDR3 runs to 15 residues. Germline assignment: CDR1 WSHSY and CDR2 SAAADI. V shed 6 bases and J 4 bases; nucleotides not matched to a gene: 4. CDR3 DNA: TGCGCCAGCAGGGGACTAGCGGGAGTATCAGAGACCCAGTACTTC. Amino acid sequence: CASRGLAGVSETQYF.

This chain links TRBV6-5 with TRBJ2-5, with 7 nucleotides matching TRBD1. Germline trimming cut 5 bases from V and 4 bases from J; bases unmatched to any gene: 7. Germline loops: CDR1 MNHEY, CDR2 SVGAGI. The CDR3 spans 14 residues. This chain's CDR3 is CASSPDRAVETQYF. For the CDR3, the DNA is TGTGCCAGCAGTCCCGACAGGGCGGTAGAGACCCAGTACTTC.

The chain carries TRBV5-8 and TRBJ1-5, with 8 bases fitting TRBD1. V lost 4 bases and J lost 5; bases outside the gene matches: 8. Germline CDR1 SGHTS, CDR2 YDEGEE. The CDR3 covers 15 residues. CDR3: CASSPGTGVDQPQHF. DNA of the CDR3: TGTGCCAGCAGCCCAGGGACAGGCGTCGATCAGCCCCAGCATTTT.

In the case of this clone: Compared with germline, one end of the junction differs, possibly owing to a read error. The gene calls are TRBV5-5 and TRBJ1-6; D unclear. The CDR3 spans 16 residues. CDR1 is SGHKS, CDR2 YYEKEE, per germline (reference sequence). CDR3 sequence reads: CASSLGPSSYNSPLHF. In nucleotides, the CDR3 is TGTGCCAGCAGTTTGGGTCCCAGCTCCTATAATTCACCCCTCCACTTT.

The chain joins TRBV2 to TRBJ2-1, with 8 bases lining up with TRBD2. V lost 6 bases to trimming and J lost 4 bases; unmatched junction nucleotides: 8. Per the germline V gene, CDR1 is SNHLY and CDR2 is FYNNEI. This CDR3 contains 15 residues. The CDR3 sequence: CASRITSGGYNEQFF. Here the CDR3 DNA reads TGTGCCAGCAGGATCACTAGCGGAGGGTACAATGAGCAGTTCTTC.